This record looks at one T cell receptor (beta chain) sequence and its context. What it binds is not known. This sample was included in a study of T cells in localized non-small cell lung cancer. Broader study findings: In uninvolved adjacent lung, T cell clonality reached its highest value, exceeding tumor.

Libraries were prepared by immunoSEQ multiplex PCR; TCRdb keeps only in-frame clonotypes and omits some of them. The table shows 350 to 500 clones, with over 15% occurring only once. Researchers cut adjacent lung at least 2 cm from the tumor margin, and it showed no atypia. The clonotype comes from a female donor at least 60 years old with stage II squamous cell lung carcinoma. The material was normal lung tissue next to the tumor, obtained before any cancer treatment.

This chain's CDR3 is CASSESWDGAYEQYF. CDR3 DNA: TGTGCCAGCAGTGAATCTTGGGACGGAGCTTACGAGCAGTACTTC. The chain is built from TRBV25-1 and TRBJ2-7, with D perhaps being TRBD1 or TRBD2 (5 bases each). The CDR3 consists of 15 residues. Trimming took off 1 base at V and 4 bases at J, with 14 bases between the two ends. CDR1 MGHDK and CDR2 SYGVNS come from the germline V gene.